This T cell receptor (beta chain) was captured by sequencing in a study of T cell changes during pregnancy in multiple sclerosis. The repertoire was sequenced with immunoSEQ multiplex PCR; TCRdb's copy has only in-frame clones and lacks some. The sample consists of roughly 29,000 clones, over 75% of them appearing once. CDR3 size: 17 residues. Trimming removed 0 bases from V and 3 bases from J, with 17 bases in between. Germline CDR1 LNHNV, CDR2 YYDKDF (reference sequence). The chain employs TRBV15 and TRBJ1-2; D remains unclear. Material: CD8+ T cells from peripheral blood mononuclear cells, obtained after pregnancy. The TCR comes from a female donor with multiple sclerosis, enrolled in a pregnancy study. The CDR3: CATSREGETLGDYGYTF. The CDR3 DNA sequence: TGTGCCACCAGCAGAGAGGGAGAGACACTAGGCGACTATGGCTACACCTTC.